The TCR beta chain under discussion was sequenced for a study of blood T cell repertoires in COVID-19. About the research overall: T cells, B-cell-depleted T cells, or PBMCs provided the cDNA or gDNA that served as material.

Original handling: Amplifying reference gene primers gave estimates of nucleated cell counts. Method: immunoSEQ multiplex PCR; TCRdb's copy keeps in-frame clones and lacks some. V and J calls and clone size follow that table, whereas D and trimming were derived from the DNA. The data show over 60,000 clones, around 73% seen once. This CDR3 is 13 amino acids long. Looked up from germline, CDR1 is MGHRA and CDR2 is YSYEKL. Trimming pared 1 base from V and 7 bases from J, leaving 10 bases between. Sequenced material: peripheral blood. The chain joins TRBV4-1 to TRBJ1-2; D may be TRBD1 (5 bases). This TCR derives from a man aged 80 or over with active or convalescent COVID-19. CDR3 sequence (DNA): TGCGCCAGCAGCCAAGCGGCGGGGGGTGGCTACACCTTC. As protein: CASSQAAGGGYTF.